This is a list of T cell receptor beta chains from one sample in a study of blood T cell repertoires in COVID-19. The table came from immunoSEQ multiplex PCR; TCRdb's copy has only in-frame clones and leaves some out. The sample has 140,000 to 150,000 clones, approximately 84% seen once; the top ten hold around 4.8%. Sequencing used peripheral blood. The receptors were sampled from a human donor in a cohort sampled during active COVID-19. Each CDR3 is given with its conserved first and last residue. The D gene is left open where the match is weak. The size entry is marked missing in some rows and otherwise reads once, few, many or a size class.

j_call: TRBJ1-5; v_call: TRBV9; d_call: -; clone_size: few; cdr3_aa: CASSVGGEGNQPQHF; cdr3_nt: TGTGCCAGCAGCGTAGGAGGGGAGGGCAATCAGCCCCAGCATTTT
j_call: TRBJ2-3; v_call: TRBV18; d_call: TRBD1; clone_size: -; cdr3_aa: CASSPRNRGRDTQYF; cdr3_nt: TGTGCCAGCTCACCACGTAACAGGGGGAGGGATACGCAGTATTTT
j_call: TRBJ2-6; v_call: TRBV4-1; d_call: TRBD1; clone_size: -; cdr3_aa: CASSQGTGAGANVLTF; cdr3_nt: TGCGCCAGCAGCCAAGGGACAGGGGCTGGGGCCAACGTCCTGACTTTC
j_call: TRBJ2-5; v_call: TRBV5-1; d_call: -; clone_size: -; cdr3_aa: CASSLDIAAGETQYF; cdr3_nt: TGCGCCAGCAGCTTGGACATCGCCGCGGGGGAGACCCAGTACTTC
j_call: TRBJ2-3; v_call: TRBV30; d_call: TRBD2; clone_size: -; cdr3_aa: CAWEVQGLAGGRPDTQYF; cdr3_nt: TGTGCCTGGGAAGTGCAGGGACTAGCGGGGGGGCGGCCAGATACGCAGTATTTT
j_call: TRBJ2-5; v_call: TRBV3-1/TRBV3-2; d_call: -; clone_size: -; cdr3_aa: CASSRGLTEQETQYF; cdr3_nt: TGTGCCAGCAGCCGAGGACTGACTGAGCAAGAGACCCAGTACTTC
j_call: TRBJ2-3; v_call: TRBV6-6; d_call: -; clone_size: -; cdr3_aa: CASSRGGAYTDTQYF; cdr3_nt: TGTGCCAGCAGCCGCGGCGGGGCCTACACAGATACGCAGTATTTT
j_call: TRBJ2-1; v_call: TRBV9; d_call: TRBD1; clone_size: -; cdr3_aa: CASSVVGQGVEQFF; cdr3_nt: TGTGCCAGCAGCGTAGTGGGACAGGGGGTTGAGCAGTTCTTC
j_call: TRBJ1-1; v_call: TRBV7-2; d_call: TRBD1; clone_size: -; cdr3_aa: CASSLGQGLTEAFF; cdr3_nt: TGTGCCAGCAGCTTAGGACAGGGACTCACTGAAGCTTTCTTT
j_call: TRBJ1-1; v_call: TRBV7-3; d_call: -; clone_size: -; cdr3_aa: CASSLTMNTEAFF; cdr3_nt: TGTGCCAGCAGCTTAACCATGAACACTGAAGCTTTCTTT
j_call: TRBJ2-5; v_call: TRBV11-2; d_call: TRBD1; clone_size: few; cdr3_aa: CASSHFRGQGWETQYF; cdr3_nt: TGTGCCAGCAGTCACTTCCGTGGACAGGGCTGGGAGACCCAGTACTTC
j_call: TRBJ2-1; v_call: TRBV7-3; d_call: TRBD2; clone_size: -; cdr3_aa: CASSLRLAGADEQFF; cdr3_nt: TGTGCCAGCAGCTTAAGGCTAGCGGGAGCCGATGAGCAGTTCTTC
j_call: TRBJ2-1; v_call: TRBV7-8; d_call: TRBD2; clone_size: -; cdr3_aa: CASSLAGGPQMVNEQFF; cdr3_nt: TGTGCCAGCAGCCTAGCGGGAGGGCCCCAAATGGTCAATGAGCAGTTCTTC
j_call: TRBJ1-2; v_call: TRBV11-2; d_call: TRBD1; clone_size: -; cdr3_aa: CASTGQNYGYTF; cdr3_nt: TGTGCCAGCACGGGACAGAACTATGGCTACACCTTC
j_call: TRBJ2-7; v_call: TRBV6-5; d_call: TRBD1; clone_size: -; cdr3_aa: CASSKTGPTYEQYF; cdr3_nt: TGTGCCAGCAGCAAGACAGGGCCGACCTACGAGCAGTACTTC
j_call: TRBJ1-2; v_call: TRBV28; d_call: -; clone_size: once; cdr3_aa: CASRRTVLYGYTF; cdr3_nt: TGTGCCAGCAGACGAACGGTCTTGTATGGCTACACCTTC
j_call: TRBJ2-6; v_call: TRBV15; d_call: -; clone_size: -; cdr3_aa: CATSRVAGFSGANVLTF; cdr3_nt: TGTGCCACCAGCAGAGTTGCGGGATTCTCTGGGGCCAACGTCCTAACTTTC
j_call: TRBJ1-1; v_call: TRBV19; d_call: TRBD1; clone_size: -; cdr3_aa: CASSTQGARGTEAFF; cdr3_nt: TGTGCCAGTAGTACCCAGGGGGCGCGCGGCACTGAAGCTTTCTTT
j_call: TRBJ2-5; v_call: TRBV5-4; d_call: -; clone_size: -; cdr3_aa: CASSQGRFGAQYF; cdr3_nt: TGTGCCAGCAGCCAAGGACGCTTCGGGGCCCAGTACTTC
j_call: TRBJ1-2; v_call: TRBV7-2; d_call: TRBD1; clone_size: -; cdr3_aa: CASSTGTGSNGYTF; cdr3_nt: TGTGCCAGCAGCACCGGGACAGGGTCCAATGGCTACACCTTC
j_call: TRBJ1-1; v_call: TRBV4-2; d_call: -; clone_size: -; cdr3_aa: CASSQGQNTEAFF; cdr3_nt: TGTGCCAGCAGCCAAGGACAGAACACTGAAGCTTTCTTT
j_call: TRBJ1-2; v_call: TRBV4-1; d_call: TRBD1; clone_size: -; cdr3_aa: CASSQDGWGRGKNGYTF; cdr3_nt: TGCGCCAGCAGCCAAGATGGCTGGGGCAGGGGGAAAAATGGCTACACCTTC
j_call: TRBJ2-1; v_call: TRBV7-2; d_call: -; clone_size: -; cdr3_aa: CASSLAYSSHGNEQFF; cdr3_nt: TGTGCCAGCAGCTTAGCCTACAGCTCACATGGGAATGAGCAGTTCTTC
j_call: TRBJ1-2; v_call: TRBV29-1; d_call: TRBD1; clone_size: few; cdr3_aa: CSVYDSGTGSLHNYGYTF; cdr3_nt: TGCAGCGTTTATGATTCCGGGACAGGGAGCCTCCATAACTATGGCTACACCTTC
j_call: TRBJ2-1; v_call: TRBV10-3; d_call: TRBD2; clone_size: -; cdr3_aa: CAISWTSGGNEQFF; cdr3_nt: TGTGCCATCAGTTGGACTAGCGGGGGAAATGAGCAGTTCTTC
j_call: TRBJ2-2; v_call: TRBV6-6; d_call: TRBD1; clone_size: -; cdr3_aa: CASGQGLGNTGELFF; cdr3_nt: TGTGCCAGCGGACAGGGGTTAGGGAACACCGGGGAGCTGTTTTTT
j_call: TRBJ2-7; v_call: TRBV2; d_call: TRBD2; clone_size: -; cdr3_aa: CASNVGGSSYEQYF; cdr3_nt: TGTGCCAGCAATGTCGGGGGGAGCTCCTACGAGCAGTACTTC
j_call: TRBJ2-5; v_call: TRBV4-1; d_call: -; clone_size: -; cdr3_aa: CASSQLGSQYF; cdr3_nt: TGCGCCAGCAGCCAATTGGGGAGCCAGTACTTC
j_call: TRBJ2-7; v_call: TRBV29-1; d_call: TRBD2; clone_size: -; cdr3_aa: CSVVSQRGGYEQYF; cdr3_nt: TGCAGCGTTGTATCCCAGCGGGGGGGCTACGAGCAGTACTTC
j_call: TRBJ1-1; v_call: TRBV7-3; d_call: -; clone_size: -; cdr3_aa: CASSPGRDTEAFF; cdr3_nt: TGTGCCAGCAGCCCCGGGAGGGACACTGAAGCTTTCTTT
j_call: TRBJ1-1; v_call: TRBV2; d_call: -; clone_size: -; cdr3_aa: CASGPRGGNTEAFF; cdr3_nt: TGTGCCAGTGGTCCCCGGGGAGGGAACACTGAAGCTTTCTTT
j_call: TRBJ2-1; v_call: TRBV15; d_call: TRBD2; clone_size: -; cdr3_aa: CATSRERGSSYNEQFF; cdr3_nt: TGTGCCACCAGCCGAGAGCGGGGGAGCTCCTACAATGAGCAGTTCTTC
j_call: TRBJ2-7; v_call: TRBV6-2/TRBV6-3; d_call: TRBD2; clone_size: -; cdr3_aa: CASSRGGPSYEQYF; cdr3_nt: TGTGCCAGCAGCCGGGGGGGCCCCTCCTACGAGCAGTACTTC
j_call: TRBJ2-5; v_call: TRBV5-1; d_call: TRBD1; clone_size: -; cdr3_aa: CASSPPKRGLQETQYF; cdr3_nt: TGCGCCAGCAGCCCTCCGAAGAGGGGGCTCCAAGAGACCCAGTACTTC
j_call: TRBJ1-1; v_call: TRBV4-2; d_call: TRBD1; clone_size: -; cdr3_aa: CASSQGDRGMNTEAFF; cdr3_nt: TGTGCCAGCAGCCAAGGGGACAGGGGCATGAACACTGAAGCTTTCTTT
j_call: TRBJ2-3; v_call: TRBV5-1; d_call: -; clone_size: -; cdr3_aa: CASSLPGGTDTQYF; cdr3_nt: TGCGCCAGCAGCTTGCCGGGGGGCACAGATACGCAGTATTTT
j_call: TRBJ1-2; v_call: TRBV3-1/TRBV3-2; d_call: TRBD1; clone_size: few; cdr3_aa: CASSHVGQGGGYTF; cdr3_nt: TGTGCCAGCAGCCATGTTGGACAGGGCGGTGGCTACACCTTC